This T cell receptor beta chain originates from a study of breast tumors, draining lymph nodes, adjacent tissues. Study results and limitations: Data fit most tumor T cells coming from lymph node, expanding in tumor. That most tumor T cells come from lymph nodes remained unproven. Compared with basal-like, luminal-like tumors shared significantly more repertoire with nontumor tissue.

Axillary draining lymph nodes of breast cancer patients supplied the node samples. Each CDR3 protein gets one entry after TCRdb re-called the multiplex PCR reads with MiXCR. The sample yields approximately 88,000 distinct CDR3 sequences, roughly 30% seen once. Ten or more counts support this clonotype. Its cognate antigen is unknown. CDR1 DFQATT and CDR2 SNEGSKA come from the germline V gene (reference sequence). With V trimmed by 3 bases and J by 7 bases, 6 bases remained unmatched. The CDR3 has 12 amino acids. The source of this sequence is a female donor with breast cancer. Some clones in this sample may be carry-over from other donors' samples. This chain links TRBV20-1 with TRBJ2-7, with 7 positions matching TRBD1. Sequencing was carried out using axillary lymph node tissue. As DNA, the CDR3 is TGCAGTGCTAGGGGGACAGCCGGGGAGCAGTACTTC. As protein: CSARGTAGEQYF.